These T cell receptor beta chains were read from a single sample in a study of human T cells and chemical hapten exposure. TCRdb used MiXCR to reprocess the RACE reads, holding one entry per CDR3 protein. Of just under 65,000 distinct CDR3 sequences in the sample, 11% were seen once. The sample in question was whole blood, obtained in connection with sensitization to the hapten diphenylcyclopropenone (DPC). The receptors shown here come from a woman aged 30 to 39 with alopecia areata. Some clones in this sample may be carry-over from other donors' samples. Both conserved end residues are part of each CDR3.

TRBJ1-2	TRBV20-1	CSAPSQQGDGYTF
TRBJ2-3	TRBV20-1	CSAPRRQGPNTQYF
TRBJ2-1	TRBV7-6	CASSWSETGRDEQFF
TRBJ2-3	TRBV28	CASSLPPTAQYF
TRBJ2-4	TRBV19	CASSRPGSARNIQYF
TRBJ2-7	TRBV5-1	CASSFGEGHEQYF
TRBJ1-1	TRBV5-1	CASSLVRNTEAFF
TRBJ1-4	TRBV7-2	CASSRPGHNGEKLFF
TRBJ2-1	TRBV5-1	CASSSDGYPSSRGHNEQFF
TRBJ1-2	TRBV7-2	CASSPRDGYGYTF
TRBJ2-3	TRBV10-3	CAISSGADTQYF
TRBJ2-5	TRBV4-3	CASSQELAGGETQYF
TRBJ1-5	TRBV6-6	CASSYSKEAAVLGYSNQPQHF
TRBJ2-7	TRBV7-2	CASSLAGGPDEQYF
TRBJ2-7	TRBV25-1	CASSDREQYF
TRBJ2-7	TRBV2	CASIWDYEQYF
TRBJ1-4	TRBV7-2	CASSSYGWNEKLFF
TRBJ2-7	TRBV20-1	CSARLAGGRSEQYF
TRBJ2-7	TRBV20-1	CSATGGLNYEQYF
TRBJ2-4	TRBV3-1	CASSQGSRKNIQYF
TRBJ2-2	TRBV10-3	CAISQGTGELFF
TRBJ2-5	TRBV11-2	CASSQGTGRQETQYF
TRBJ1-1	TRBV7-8	CASSLASGNTEAFF
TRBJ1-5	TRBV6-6	CASSRGGRGQPQHF
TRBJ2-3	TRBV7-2	CASSPTSADTQYF
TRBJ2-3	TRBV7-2	CASSSVGPDTQYF
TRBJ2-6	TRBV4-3	CASSQAASSGANVLTF
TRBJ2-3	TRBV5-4	CASSLGGLGTDTQYF
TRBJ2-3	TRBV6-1	CASSVGTVSTDTQYF
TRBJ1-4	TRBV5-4	CASSLELNNEKLFF
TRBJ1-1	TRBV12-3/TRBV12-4	CASSRTGLGTEAFF
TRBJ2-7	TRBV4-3	CASSHRVQGFYEQYF
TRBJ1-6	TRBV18	CASSPGISSYNSPLHF
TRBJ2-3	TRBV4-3	CASSQGSARSTDTQYF
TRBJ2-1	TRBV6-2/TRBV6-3	CASSKLAGSYNEQFF
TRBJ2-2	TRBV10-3	CAISEGSGNTGELFF
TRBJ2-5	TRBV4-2	CASRREETQYF
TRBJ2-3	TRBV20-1	CSASNRSGGAGDTQYF
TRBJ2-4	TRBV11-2	CASSLGDSSPYF
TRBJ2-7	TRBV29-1	CSAGLSAEEQYF
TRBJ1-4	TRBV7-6	CASSSAPGRLNEKLFF
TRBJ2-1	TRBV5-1	CASSLEGFYEQFF
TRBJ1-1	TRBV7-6	CASSQGGSEAFF